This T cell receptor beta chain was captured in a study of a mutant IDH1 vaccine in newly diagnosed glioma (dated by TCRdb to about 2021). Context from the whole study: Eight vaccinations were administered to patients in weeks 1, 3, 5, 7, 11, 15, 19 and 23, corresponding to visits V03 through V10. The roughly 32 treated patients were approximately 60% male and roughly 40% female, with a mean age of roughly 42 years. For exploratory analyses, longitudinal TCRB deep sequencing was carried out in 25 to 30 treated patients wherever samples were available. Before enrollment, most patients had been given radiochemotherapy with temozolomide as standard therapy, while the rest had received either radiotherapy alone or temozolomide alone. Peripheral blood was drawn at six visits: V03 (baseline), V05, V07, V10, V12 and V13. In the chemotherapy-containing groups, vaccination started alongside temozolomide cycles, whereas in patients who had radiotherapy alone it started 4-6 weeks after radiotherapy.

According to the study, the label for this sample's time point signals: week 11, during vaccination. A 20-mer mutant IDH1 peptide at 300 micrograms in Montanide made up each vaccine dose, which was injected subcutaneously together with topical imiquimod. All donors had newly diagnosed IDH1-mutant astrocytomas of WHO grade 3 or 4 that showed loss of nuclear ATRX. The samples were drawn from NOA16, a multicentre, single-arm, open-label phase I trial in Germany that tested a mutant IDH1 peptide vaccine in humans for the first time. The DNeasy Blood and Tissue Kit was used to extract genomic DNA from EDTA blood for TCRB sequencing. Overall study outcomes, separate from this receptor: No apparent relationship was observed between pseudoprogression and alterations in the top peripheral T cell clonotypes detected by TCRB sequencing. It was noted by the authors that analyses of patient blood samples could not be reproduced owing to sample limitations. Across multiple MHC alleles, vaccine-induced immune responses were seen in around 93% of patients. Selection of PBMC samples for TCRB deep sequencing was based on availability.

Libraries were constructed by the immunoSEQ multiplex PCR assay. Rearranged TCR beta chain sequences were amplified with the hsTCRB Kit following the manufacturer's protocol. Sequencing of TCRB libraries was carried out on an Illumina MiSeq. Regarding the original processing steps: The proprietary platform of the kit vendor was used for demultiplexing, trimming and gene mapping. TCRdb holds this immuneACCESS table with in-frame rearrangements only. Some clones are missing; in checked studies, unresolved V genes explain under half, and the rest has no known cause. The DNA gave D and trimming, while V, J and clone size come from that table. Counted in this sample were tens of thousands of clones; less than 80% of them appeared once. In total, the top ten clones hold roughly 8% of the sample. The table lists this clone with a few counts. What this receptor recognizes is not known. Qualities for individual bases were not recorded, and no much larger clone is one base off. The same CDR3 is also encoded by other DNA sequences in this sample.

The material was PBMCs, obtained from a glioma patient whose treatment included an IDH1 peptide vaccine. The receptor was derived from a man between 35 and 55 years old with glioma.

Here the CDR3 is given as CASSLGPAGLSTDTQYF. The DNA sequence is TGTGCCAGCAGCTTAGGGCCAGCGGGGCTGAGCACAGATACGCAGTATTTT. The rearrangement joined TRBV7-2 to TRBJ2-3; 7 junctional bases match TRBD2. The cysteine opens and the phenylalanine closes a CDR3 of 17 amino acids. Only the CDR3 region is kept as DNA, spanning 51 bases read in frame from base 1. The V end gives up 1 base and the J end 0 bases, leaving 7 bases in the junction not matched to a gene. According to the germline V gene, CDR1 reads SGHTA and CDR2 reads FQGNSA.